This record looks at one T cell receptor (beta chain) sequence and its context. The antigen it binds to is not known. No base quality information exists; no much larger clone differs at one position. Collaborating institutions collected whole blood in K2EDTA tubes following their own protocols. Collaborator samples were shipped for TCRbeta analysis as frozen whole blood, isolated PBMCs, or DNA extracted from either sample type. TCRbeta CDR3 regions were amplified from genomic DNA using the immunoSEQ Assay, a bias-controlled multiplex PCR. Concerning the study's data processing: Nucleated cell counts per sample were estimated from amplification of reference gene primers within the assay. Sequence reads were collapsed and filtered to measure the absolute abundance of every unique TCRbeta CDR3 rearrangement. Productive Simpson clonality was computed per sample as the square root of Simpson's diversity index over productive rearrangements. TCRdb limited this immuneACCESS table to in-frame rearrangements with V and J called. A share of clones is missing; checked studies link under half to unresolved V genes, and the rest is unexplained. D and trimming come from the DNA, and the V and J calls and clone size come from that table. The sample includes tens of thousands of clones, with approximately 84% observed a single time. In total, the top ten clones hold approximately 30% of the sample.

This entry comes from a study of blood T cell repertoires in COVID-19 (dated by TCRdb to the early 2020s). With respect to the entire study: Samples covering the acute and convalescent phases of COVID-19 were provided by collaborators in the United States, Italy and Spain. Where available, HLA class I and class II types were obtained from metadata supplied by the sample provider rather than from assay-based typing. A freely available public database, intended as a resource for researchers studying the immune response to SARS-CoV-2, is where the repertoires were released. A de-identified subject ID, COVID-19 status, age in years and sex were almost always included in the sample metadata. Samples came from the ongoing ImmuneRACE study (first 160 participants) plus 1,254 subjects from 6 global collaborators. Deeply sampled blood TCRbeta repertoires from subjects exposed to, actively infected with, or recovered from COVID-19 were included in the dataset. The prospective study material was composed of cDNA or gDNA derived from T cells, B-cell-depleted T cells, or PBMCs.

Germline trimming amounts to 2 bases on V and 7 bases on J, with 3 as the count of junction bases outside the gene matches. CDR1 and CDR2, looked up from the germline V gene, are MGHRA and YSYEKL. Spanning cysteine to phenylalanine, the CDR3 consists of 15 amino acids. Left in the record is the CDR3 DNA by itself, 45 bases read in frame from the first base. The research as a whole found: The amount of clinical and demographic metadata varied by source and participant and was provided uncurated.

The chain was built from TRBV4-1 and TRBJ1-4, and TRBD1 matches 11 of the central bases. Source material: peripheral blood. The clonotype was recovered from a man at least 80 years old with active or convalescent COVID-19. The CDR3 region has the sequence CASSQPGTGGEKLFF. DNA sequence: TGCGCCAGCAGCCAACCCGGGACAGGGGGTGAAAAACTGTTTTTT.